This is a list of T cell receptor beta chains from one sample in a study of blood T cell repertoires in COVID-19. TCRdb keeps only in-frame clones here, not all; method: immunoSEQ multiplex PCR. The sample holds roughly 60,000 clones, about four fifths seen once. Material: peripheral blood. These receptors all come from a human donor in a cohort sampled during active COVID-19. Both conserved end residues are part of each CDR3. A D gene is named only where the DNA matches it firmly. Some rows mark clone size as missing; the rest say once, few, many or name a class of expanded clone.

clone_size: .
j_call: TRBJ2-1
v_call: TRBV5-1
d_call: .
cdr3_aa: CASSLRADRSYNEQFF
cdr3_nt: TGCGCCAGCAGCTTGAGAGCGGACCGCTCCTACAATGAGCAGTTCTTC

clone_size: .
j_call: TRBJ2-5
v_call: TRBV7-2
d_call: .
cdr3_aa: CASSYYTEETQYF
cdr3_nt: TGTGCCAGCAGCTATTACACCGAAGAGACCCAGTACTTC

clone_size: .
j_call: TRBJ2-7
v_call: TRBV5-1
d_call: TRBD1
cdr3_aa: CASSLGTGRFYEQYF
cdr3_nt: TGCGCCAGCAGCTTGGGGACAGGGAGGTTCTACGAGCAGTACTTC

clone_size: .
j_call: TRBJ2-2
v_call: TRBV7-2
d_call: .
cdr3_aa: CASSSNTGELFF
cdr3_nt: TGTGCCAGCAGCTCTAACACCGGGGAGCTGTTTTTT

clone_size: .
j_call: TRBJ2-3
v_call: TRBV2
d_call: TRBD2
cdr3_aa: CASSFGLAGNTQYF
cdr3_nt: TGTGCCAGCAGTTTTGGACTAGCGGGGAATACGCAGTATTTT

clone_size: .
j_call: TRBJ2-2
v_call: TRBV18
d_call: .
cdr3_aa: CASSPPSQITGELFF
cdr3_nt: TGTGCCAGCTCACCACCGTCCCAGATCACCGGGGAGCTGTTTTTT

clone_size: .
j_call: TRBJ1-5
v_call: TRBV6-5
d_call: TRBD1
cdr3_aa: CASSLGGINQPQHF
cdr3_nt: TGTGCCAGCAGTCTAGGGGGCATCAATCAGCCCCAGCATTTT

clone_size: .
j_call: TRBJ1-4
v_call: TRBV3-1/TRBV3-2
d_call: .
cdr3_aa: CASSQSRGRSGEKLFF
cdr3_nt: TGTGCCAGCAGCCAATCCAGGGGCAGGTCGGGGGAAAAACTGTTTTTT

clone_size: .
j_call: TRBJ1-5
v_call: TRBV2
d_call: .
cdr3_aa: CASNLRRLQQPQHF
cdr3_nt: TGTGCCAGCAACTTGAGAAGACTACAACAGCCCCAGCATTTT

clone_size: .
j_call: TRBJ2-7
v_call: TRBV18
d_call: .
cdr3_aa: CASSPPQSYEQYF
cdr3_nt: TGTGCCAGCTCACCACCGCAAAGCTATGAGCAGTACTTC

clone_size: .
j_call: TRBJ2-1
v_call: TRBV4-1
d_call: .
cdr3_aa: CASSQDAGVNEQFF
cdr3_nt: TGCGCCAGCAGCCAAGACGCAGGGGTCAATGAGCAGTTCTTC

clone_size: .
j_call: TRBJ1-1
v_call: TRBV18
d_call: .
cdr3_aa: CASSQGQTNTEAFF
cdr3_nt: TGTGCCAGCTCACAGGGACAAACCAACACTGAAGCTTTCTTT

clone_size: .
j_call: TRBJ2-1
v_call: TRBV28
d_call: TRBD2
cdr3_aa: CASSLRLADYNEQFF
cdr3_nt: TGTGCCAGCAGTTTACGACTAGCGGACTACAATGAGCAGTTCTTC

clone_size: .
j_call: TRBJ1-3
v_call: TRBV5-6
d_call: .
cdr3_aa: CASSLRTDYSGNTIYF
cdr3_nt: TGTGCCAGCAGCTTGAGGACTGATTACTCTGGAAACACCATATATTTT

clone_size: .
j_call: TRBJ1-1
v_call: TRBV2
d_call: .
cdr3_aa: CASSERRLNTEAFF
cdr3_nt: TGTGCCAGCAGTGAAAGGCGGTTGAACACTGAAGCTTTCTTT

clone_size: .
j_call: TRBJ1-2
v_call: TRBV28
d_call: TRBD1
cdr3_aa: CASSGQVQGYTF
cdr3_nt: TGTGCCAGCTCGGGACAGGTCCAAGGCTACACCTTC

clone_size: .
j_call: TRBJ2-5
v_call: TRBV5-1
d_call: TRBD2
cdr3_aa: CASSLTTSGEETQYF
cdr3_nt: TGCGCCAGCAGCTTGACGACTAGCGGGGAAGAGACCCAGTACTTC

clone_size: .
j_call: TRBJ1-2
v_call: TRBV6-2/TRBV6-3
d_call: TRBD1
cdr3_aa: CASSYRRSGGGNGYTF
cdr3_nt: TGTGCCAGCAGTTACCGGCGATCAGGAGGGGGCAATGGCTACACCTTC

clone_size: .
j_call: TRBJ2-7
v_call: TRBV5-8
d_call: TRBD1
cdr3_aa: CASSRQGRGEQYF
cdr3_nt: TGTGCCAGCAGCCGACAGGGTAGGGGCGAGCAGTACTTC

clone_size: once
j_call: TRBJ2-7
v_call: TRBV5-5
d_call: .
cdr3_aa: CASSLAGGLYEQYF
cdr3_nt: TGTGCCAGCAGCTTGGCCGGCGGCCTCTACGAGCAGTACTTC

clone_size: .
j_call: TRBJ2-7
v_call: TRBV19
d_call: .
cdr3_aa: CASSRAGSYEQYF
cdr3_nt: TGTGCCAGTAGTAGGGCAGGATCCTACGAGCAGTACTTC

clone_size: .
j_call: TRBJ2-7
v_call: TRBV30
d_call: .
cdr3_aa: CACHTRLRAYEQYF
cdr3_nt: TGTGCCTGTCATACTCGACTCCGGGCCTACGAGCAGTACTTC

clone_size: .
j_call: TRBJ2-3
v_call: TRBV5-1
d_call: TRBD2
cdr3_aa: CASSLVGREDTQYF
cdr3_nt: TGCGCCAGCAGCTTGGTCGGGAGGGAAGATACGCAGTATTTT

clone_size: .
j_call: TRBJ2-1
v_call: TRBV4-1
d_call: TRBD2
cdr3_aa: CASRPSLTSAYNEQFF
cdr3_nt: TGCGCCAGCAGGCCCTCCCTGACTAGCGCCTACAATGAGCAGTTCTTC

clone_size: .
j_call: TRBJ2-7
v_call: TRBV5-1
d_call: TRBD2
cdr3_aa: CASSPGLAGGSYEQYF
cdr3_nt: TGCGCCAGCAGCCCGGGACTAGCGGGAGGGTCCTACGAGCAGTACTTC

clone_size: few
j_call: TRBJ2-2
v_call: TRBV19
d_call: .
cdr3_aa: CASTPDRPTGELFF
cdr3_nt: TGTGCCAGTACTCCGGACAGACCAACCGGGGAGCTGTTTTTT

clone_size: .
j_call: TRBJ2-7
v_call: TRBV6-5
d_call: .
cdr3_aa: CASSYHPPGGGDEQYF
cdr3_nt: TGTGCCAGCAGTTACCATCCCCCGGGCGGGGGCGACGAGCAGTACTTC

clone_size: .
j_call: TRBJ1-6
v_call: TRBV2
d_call: TRBD1
cdr3_aa: CASLRDRALFSPLHF
cdr3_nt: TGTGCCAGCCTGAGGGACAGGGCTTTATTTTCACCCCTCCACTTT

clone_size: .
j_call: TRBJ1-1
v_call: TRBV12-3/TRBV12-4
d_call: .
cdr3_aa: CASRTGGTEAFF
cdr3_nt: TGTGCCAGCAGGACCGGAGGCACTGAAGCTTTCTTT

clone_size: .
j_call: TRBJ2-7
v_call: TRBV11-2
d_call: TRBD1
cdr3_aa: CASSLSPHRDRVYEQYF
cdr3_nt: TGTGCCAGCAGCTTATCCCCACACCGGGACAGGGTCTACGAGCAGTACTTC

clone_size: few
j_call: TRBJ2-7
v_call: TRBV19
d_call: .
cdr3_aa: CATGPEGRTYEQYF
cdr3_nt: TGTGCCACCGGACCGGAGGGGAGGACCTACGAGCAGTACTTC

clone_size: .
j_call: TRBJ1-2
v_call: TRBV10-3
d_call: .
cdr3_aa: CAIRGHEKGYGYTF
cdr3_nt: TGTGCCATCAGGGGACACGAAAAAGGCTATGGCTACACCTTC

clone_size: .
j_call: TRBJ1-4
v_call: TRBV3-1/TRBV3-2
d_call: .
cdr3_aa: CASSRQAATNEKLFF
cdr3_nt: TGTGCCAGCAGCCGACAGGCCGCAACTAATGAAAAACTGTTTTTT

clone_size: .
j_call: TRBJ2-4
v_call: TRBV11-2
d_call: TRBD2
cdr3_aa: CASSLEGGRAKNIQYF
cdr3_nt: TGTGCCAGCAGCTTAGAGGGCGGGAGAGCCAAAAACATTCAGTACTTC

clone_size: .
j_call: TRBJ1-3
v_call: TRBV20-1
d_call: .
cdr3_aa: CSAARGNTIYF
cdr3_nt: TGCAGTGCTGCTAGAGGAAACACCATATATTTT

clone_size: .
j_call: TRBJ1-1
v_call: TRBV19
d_call: TRBD1
cdr3_aa: CASSATGESMNTEAFF
cdr3_nt: TGTGCCAGTAGTGCCACAGGGGAGTCAATGAACACTGAAGCTTTCTTT

clone_size: .
j_call: TRBJ2-1
v_call: TRBV12-3/TRBV12-4
d_call: .
cdr3_aa: CASSPSRDFSQFF
cdr3_nt: TGTGCCAGCAGTCCTAGCCGGGACTTCTCGCAGTTCTTC

clone_size: .
j_call: TRBJ2-3
v_call: TRBV28
d_call: .
cdr3_aa: CASSTTGLGDTQYF
cdr3_nt: TGTGCCAGCAGTACGACAGGTCTCGGAGATACGCAGTATTTT

clone_size: once
j_call: TRBJ1-6
v_call: TRBV19
d_call: .
cdr3_aa: CASGRVGLNSPLHF
cdr3_nt: TGTGCCAGCGGGAGGGTCGGGCTCAATTCACCCCTCCACTTT

clone_size: once
j_call: TRBJ1-1
v_call: TRBV5-1
d_call: .
cdr3_aa: CASSFRGAIENTEAFF
cdr3_nt: TGCGCCAGCAGCTTCCGGGGAGCCATCGAGAACACTGAAGCTTTCTTT

clone_size: .
j_call: TRBJ2-3
v_call: TRBV5-1
d_call: TRBD2
cdr3_aa: CASSFGTSGSTSTDTQYF
cdr3_nt: TGCGCCAGCAGCTTCGGGACTAGCGGAAGCACTAGCACAGATACGCAGTATTTT

clone_size: few
j_call: TRBJ2-3
v_call: TRBV27
d_call: .
cdr3_aa: CASRRGGPSTDTQYF
cdr3_nt: TGTGCCAGCAGGCGCGGCGGTCCTAGCACAGATACGCAGTATTTT

clone_size: .
j_call: TRBJ1-1
v_call: TRBV18
d_call: TRBD1
cdr3_aa: CASSLLRGPPEAFF
cdr3_nt: TGTGCCAGCTCACTTTTGAGGGGGCCCCCTGAAGCTTTCTTT

clone_size: .
j_call: TRBJ2-7
v_call: TRBV5-4
d_call: TRBD2
cdr3_aa: CASSLGGESSYEQYF
cdr3_nt: TGTGCCAGCAGCCTTGGGGGGGAGAGCTCCTACGAGCAGTACTTC

clone_size: .
j_call: TRBJ1-2
v_call: TRBV3-1/TRBV3-2
d_call: .
cdr3_aa: CASSPNTGSRSGYTF
cdr3_nt: TGTGCCAGCAGCCCTAACACAGGGTCGAGGAGCGGCTACACCTTC

clone_size: .
j_call: TRBJ2-7
v_call: TRBV28
d_call: .
cdr3_aa: CASSRVDGGLAASSYEQYF
cdr3_nt: TGTGCCAGCAGCCGAGTCGATGGGGGGCTAGCGGCTAGCTCCTACGAGCAGTACTTC

clone_size: .
j_call: TRBJ2-3
v_call: TRBV5-1
d_call: .
cdr3_aa: CASSLLYGEVPDTQYF
cdr3_nt: TGCGCCAGCAGCTTGCTTTACGGGGAGGTGCCAGATACGCAGTATTTT

clone_size: .
j_call: TRBJ2-1
v_call: TRBV19
d_call: TRBD2
cdr3_aa: CASEGLAGYNEQFF
cdr3_nt: TGTGCCAGTGAGGGACTAGCGGGTTACAATGAGCAGTTCTTC

clone_size: .
j_call: TRBJ1-2
v_call: TRBV6-5
d_call: .
cdr3_aa: CASLNRGGGIYTF
cdr3_nt: TGTGCCAGCTTAAATAGGGGGGGTGGTATCTACACCTTC

clone_size: .
j_call: TRBJ1-5
v_call: TRBV7-9
d_call: TRBD1
cdr3_aa: CASRPIKTGGAGQPQHF
cdr3_nt: TGTGCCAGCAGACCCATTAAGACAGGGGGCGCGGGTCAGCCCCAGCATTTT

clone_size: .
j_call: TRBJ2-2
v_call: TRBV7-9
d_call: .
cdr3_aa: CASSLEGMIYTGELFF
cdr3_nt: TGTGCCAGCAGCTTAGAGGGGATGATATACACCGGGGAGCTGTTTTTT

clone_size: .
j_call: TRBJ1-2
v_call: TRBV3-1/TRBV3-2
d_call: TRBD1
cdr3_aa: CASSHTTGGAFYGYTF
cdr3_nt: TGTGCCAGCAGCCATACTACAGGGGGCGCCTTCTATGGCTACACCTTC